This T cell receptor (beta chain) was obtained from a study of T cell responses to AZD1222 COVID-19 vaccine. The assay was immunoSEQ multiplex PCR, and TCRdb's table has in-frame clones only and misses some. The sample holds approximately 190,000 clones, about 94% seen once. CDR1 and CDR2 from the germline V gene are ENHRY and SYGVKD. Trimming removed 5 bases at V and 4 bases at J, with 11 bases between. The CDR3 contains 14 residues. The chain employs TRBV10-3 and TRBJ1-4; possible D gene TRBD1, 6 bases. The receptor's source is an adult in good health. Here the sequenced sample was peripheral blood, taken on day 0 of AZD1222 vaccination. This CDR3 is CAISTDSNNEKLFF. CDR3 nucleotides: TGTGCCATCAGTACGGACAGCAATAATGAAAAACTGTTTTTT.